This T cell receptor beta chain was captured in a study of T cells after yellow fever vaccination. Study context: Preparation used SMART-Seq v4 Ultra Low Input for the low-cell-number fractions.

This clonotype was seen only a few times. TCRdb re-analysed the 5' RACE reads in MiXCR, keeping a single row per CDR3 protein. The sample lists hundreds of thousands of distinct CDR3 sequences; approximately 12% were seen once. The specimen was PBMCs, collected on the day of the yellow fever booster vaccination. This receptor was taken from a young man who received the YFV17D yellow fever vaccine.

CDR3 amino acids: CASSLELAAGKDTQYF. CDR3 bases: TGCGCCAGCAGCTTGGAGCTAGCGGCGGGGAAAGATACGCAGTATTTT. This chain joins TRBV5-1 and TRBJ2-3, with 7 bases that match TRBD2. CDR3 length: 16 residues. Looked up from germline, CDR1 is SGHRS and CDR2 is YFSETQ. J gave up 5 bases and V 0 bases, and 9 bases lay outside the gene matches.